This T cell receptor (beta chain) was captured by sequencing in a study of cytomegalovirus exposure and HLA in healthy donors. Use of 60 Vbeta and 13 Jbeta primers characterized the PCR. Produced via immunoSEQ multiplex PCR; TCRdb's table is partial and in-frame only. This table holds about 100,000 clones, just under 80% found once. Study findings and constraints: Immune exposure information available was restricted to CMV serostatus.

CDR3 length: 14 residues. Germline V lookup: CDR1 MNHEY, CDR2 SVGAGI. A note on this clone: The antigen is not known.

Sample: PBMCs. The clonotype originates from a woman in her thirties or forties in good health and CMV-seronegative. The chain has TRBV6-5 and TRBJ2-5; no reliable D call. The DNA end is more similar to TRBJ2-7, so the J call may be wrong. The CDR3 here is CASSLTRNSYEQYF. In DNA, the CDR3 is TGTGCCAGCAGTTTGACAAGAAACTCCTACGAGCAGTACTTC.